This T cell receptor (beta chain) was observed in a study of blood T cell repertoires in COVID-19. Across the whole study: The United States, Italy and Spain were the sources of the acute and convalescent COVID-19 samples.

Under the authors' procedure: Reference gene primer amplification gave nucleated cell count estimates. Sequenced by immunoSEQ multiplex PCR; TCRdb stores in-frame clones only, minus some. The V and J calls and clone size were taken over from that table, and D and trimming were inferred from the DNA. The sample includes around 80,000 clones, approximately 82% of them seen just once. Trimming cost V 4 bases and J 0 bases; bases outside gene matches: 3. The CDR3 consists of 16 residues. The germline V gene has CDR1 LGHDT and CDR2 YNNKEL (reference sequence). This receptor was obtained from a human donor in a cohort sampled during active COVID-19. The sequencing sample was made of peripheral blood. The V gene is TRBV3-1 (or the pseudogene TRBV3-2), the J gene TRBJ2-3; TRBD2 aligns across 11 bases. CDR3 nucleotide sequence: TGTGCCAGCAGCCTACGGACTAGCGGGAGCACAGATACGCAGTATTTT. Protein: CASSLRTSGSTDTQYF.